These 16 T cell receptor beta chains were all obtained from the same sample, sequenced in a study of blood T cells in healthy people across ages. It was with a sample-barcoded 5' primer and a J-beta primer mix that a second PCR of roughly 7 to 11 cycles was run. MiXCR was run by TCRdb on the 5' RACE reads, yielding one entry per CDR3 protein. The profile shows 350,000 to 450,000 distinct CDR3 sequences, roughly half of them singletons. Sequenced: blood. The receptors come from a man aged 55-75 years in good health.

CDR3 bases: TGTGCCAGCAGAGATACGACTAGCGCTGACAATGAGCAGTTCTTC. Protein sequence: CASRDTTSADNEQFF. The chain links TRBV5-4 to TRBJ2-1; 8 bases agree with TRBD2. V trimming: 5 bases; J trimming: 5 bases; junction bases outside the gene matches: 9. The CDR3 length is 15 residues. Per germline, CDR1 SGHNT and CDR2 YYREEE (reference sequence).

This rearrangement joins TRBV9 to TRBJ2-7; a weak D match, TRBD2 (6 bases). Trimming took 1 base from V and 4 from J, leaving 15 bases between them. The V gene's germline CDR1 is SGDLS and CDR2 YYNGEE. There are 15 residues in the CDR3. This CDR3 reads CASSVTSDREYEQYF. CDR3 coding DNA: TGTGCCAGCAGCGTAACGTCGGACCGGGAGTACGAGCAGTACTTC.

The J gene is TRBJ1-2, the V gene TRBV9, with D possibly TRBD1 on 5 matching bases. Germline V CDR1 and CDR2: SGDLS, YYNGEE. The CDR3 is 15 amino acids. Trimming removed 0 bases from V and 4 bases from J, with 13 bases in between. In nucleotides, the CDR3 is TGTGCCAGCAGCGTAGGGGGGACGGAGCCCTATGGCTACACCTTC. Translation: CASSVGGTEPYGYTF.

This clonotype was found many times. This chain uses TRBV7-3 with TRBJ1-2, with D unclear. Trimming took 4 bases from V and 6 from J, leaving 18 bases between them. Germline V CDR1 and CDR2: SGHTA, FQGTGA. The CDR3 has 15 amino acids. The CDR3 sequence is CASSSHVPERDGYTF. In DNA, the CDR3 is TGTGCCAGCAGCTCCCACGTACCGGAGCGAGATGGCTACACCTTC. The variable domain in full, with the rest retrieved from reference TRBV7-3 and TRBJ1-2, is GAGVSQTPSNKVTEKGKYVELRCDPISGHTALYWYRQSLGQGPEFLIYFQGTGAADDSGLPNDRFFAVRPEGSVSTLKIQRTERGDSAVYLCASSSHVPERDGYTFGSGTRLTVV.

The J gene is TRBJ2-3, the V gene TRBV28, with 7 bases matching TRBD2. Germline V gene data show CDR1 as MDHEN and CDR2 as SYDVKM. There are 16 residues in the CDR3. V shed 2 bases, J shed 4 bases, and the junction held 9 bases outside the gene matches. In DNA, the CDR3 is TGTGCCAGCAGTTTAGGGACTAAGGGGAACGCAGATACGCAGTATTTT. It specifies CASSLGTKGNADTQYF.

About this clonotype: This sequence may be a read error, since a much larger clone differs from it by one base. The genes are TRBV10-3 and TRBJ2-7, with D perhaps assigned TRBD1 or TRBD2 (5 bases each). V was cut by 4 bases and J by 0 bases, with 16 bases left in between. CDR1 is ENHRY, CDR2 SYGVKD, per germline. This CDR3 has 16 amino acids. The CDR3 region has the DNA TGTGCCATCAGTGGCGTTAAGGGGAGCCCCTCCTACGAGCAGTACTTC. Its protein product is CAISGVKGSPSYEQYF.

This chain joins TRBV7-9 and TRBJ1-2; no firm D call. Trimming removed 0 bases at V and 0 bases at J, with 11 bases between. Germline V gene data show CDR1 as SEHNR and CDR2 as FQNEAQ (reference sequence). CDR3 length equals 16 residues. The CDR3: CASSLASDTTNYGYTF. CDR3 DNA sequence: TGTGCCAGCAGCTTAGCGTCAGACACCACTAACTATGGCTACACCTTC.

The V and J genes are TRBV10-3 and TRBJ2-3, with D possibly being TRBD1 or TRBD2 (7 bases each). This CDR3 spans 14 amino acids. The germline V and J ends were trimmed by 7 bases and 2 bases, with 13 bases remaining between them. Looked up from germline, CDR1 is ENHRY and CDR2 is SYGVKD. The CDR3 protein is CAIKRDSSTDTQYF. The DNA for the CDR3 is TGTGCCATCAAGCGGGACAGCTCCACAGATACGCAGTATTTT.

The gene calls are TRBV6-5 and TRBJ2-5, with 7 bases aligning to TRBD2. Matching the DNA end better, TRBJ2-7 makes the J call doubtful. The CDR3 sequence is 13 residues long. CDR1 and CDR2 from the germline V gene are MNHEY and SVGAGI. The chain's CDR3 is CASTQRDGYEQYF. DNA of the CDR3: TGTGCCAGCACTCAGCGGGACGGGTACGAGCAGTACTTC.

This clonotype has a handful of counts. The chain recombines TRBV7-2 with TRBJ2-3; TRBD2 agrees at 13 bases. This CDR3 has 19 residues. V shed 2 bases and J 3 bases; nucleotides not matched to a gene: 11. Germline CDR1 reads SGHTA; CDR2 reads FQGNSA. The CDR3 spells CASSLLSTSGRAQTDTQYF. The CDR3 DNA reads TGTGCCAGCAGCTTACTCAGTACTAGCGGGAGGGCCCAAACAGATACGCAGTATTTT.

This chain joins TRBV7-2 and TRBJ1-1; 7 bases are shared with TRBD1. Germline V gene data show CDR1 as SGHTA and CDR2 as FQGNSA. Unmatched junction bases numbered 5, after V lost 5 bases and J lost 5 bases. The CDR3 length is 13 residues. The CDR3: CASSRPGGTEAFF. Here the CDR3 DNA reads TGTGCCAGCAGCCGTCCAGGGGGAACTGAAGCTTTCTTT.

The rearrangement uses TRBV20-1 and TRBJ1-6; TRBD1 agrees at 9 bases. CDR3 length: 13 residues. The junction had 0 bases not matched to a gene; V was cut back by 1 base and J by 8 bases. Germline assignment: CDR1 DFQATT and CDR2 SNEGSKA (reference sequence). Written as DNA, the CDR3 is TGCAGTGCTAGAGGGACAGGGGATTCACCCCTCCACTTT. Residues: CSARGTGDSPLHF.

This chain joins TRBV12-3 or TRBV12-4 and TRBJ2-7; possible D gene TRBD1, 6 bases. With 6 bases removed from V and 7 bases from J, the gap between germline ends came to 19 bases. The CDR3 has 14 residues. In DNA, the CDR3 is TGTGCCAGCAGCCTGACAGGCCACAGGAATGAGCAGTACTTC. Residues: CASSLTGHRNEQYF.

The rearrangement uses TRBV20-1 and TRBJ2-4; 9 bases are shared with TRBD2. Germline V gene data show CDR1 as DFQATT and CDR2 as SNEGSKA (reference sequence). The CDR3 loop spans 17 amino acids. J gave up 5 bases and V 1 base, and 12 bases lay outside the gene matches. CDR3 DNA: TGCAGTGCTAGAGGCCCTACTGGCGGGAGGGCGGAAAACATTCAGTACTTC. This encodes CSARGPTGGRAENIQYF.

The table lists this clonotype with many counts. This chain links TRBV28 with TRBJ2-1; the D gene could be TRBD1 or TRBD2 (5 bases each). The CDR3 length is 15 residues. Trimming pared 4 bases from V and 5 bases from J, leaving 15 bases between. CDR1 MDHEN and CDR2 SYDVKM come from the germline V gene. Here the CDR3 reads CASSSSGTRNNEQFF. DNA of the CDR3: TGTGCCAGCAGTTCTTCCGGGACCAGAAACAATGAGCAGTTCTTC.

The gene calls are TRBV27 and TRBJ2-3; TRBD1 might be the D (5 bases). V lost 3 bases and J 5 bases, leaving 12 bases between the germline ends. The germline V gene has CDR1 MNHEY and CDR2 SMNVEV (reference sequence). The CDR3 has 14 amino acids. CDR3 region: CASSFGRVEDTQYF. The CDR3 DNA is TGTGCCAGCAGTTTCGGCAGGGTGGAAGATACGCAGTATTTT.